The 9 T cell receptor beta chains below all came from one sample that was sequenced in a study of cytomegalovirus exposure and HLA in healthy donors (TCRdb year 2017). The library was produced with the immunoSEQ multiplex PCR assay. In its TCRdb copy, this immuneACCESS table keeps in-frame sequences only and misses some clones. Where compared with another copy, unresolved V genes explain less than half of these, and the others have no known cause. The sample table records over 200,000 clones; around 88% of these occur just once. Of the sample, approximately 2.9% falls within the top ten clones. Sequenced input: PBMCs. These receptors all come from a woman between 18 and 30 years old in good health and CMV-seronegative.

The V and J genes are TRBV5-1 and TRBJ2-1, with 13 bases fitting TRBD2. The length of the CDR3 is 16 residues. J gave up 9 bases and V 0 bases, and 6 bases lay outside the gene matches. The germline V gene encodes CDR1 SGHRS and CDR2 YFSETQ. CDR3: CASSLGGTSGMSEQFF. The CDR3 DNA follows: TGCGCCAGCAGCTTGGGGGGGACTAGCGGGATGTCTGAGCAGTTCTTC.

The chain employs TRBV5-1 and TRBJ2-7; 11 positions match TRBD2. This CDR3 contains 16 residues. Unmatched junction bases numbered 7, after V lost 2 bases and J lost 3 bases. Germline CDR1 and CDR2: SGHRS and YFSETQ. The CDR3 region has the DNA TGCGCCAGCAGCTTACTAGCGGGAGCCTCCCTCTACGAGCAGTACTTC. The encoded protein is CASSLLAGASLYEQYF. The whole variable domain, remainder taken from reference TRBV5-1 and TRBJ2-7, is KAGVTQTPRYLIKTRGQQVTLSCSPISGHRSVSWYQQTPGQGLQFLFEYFSETQRNKGNFPGRFSGRQFSNSRSEMNVSTLELGDSALYLCASSLLAGASLYEQYFGPGTRLTVT.

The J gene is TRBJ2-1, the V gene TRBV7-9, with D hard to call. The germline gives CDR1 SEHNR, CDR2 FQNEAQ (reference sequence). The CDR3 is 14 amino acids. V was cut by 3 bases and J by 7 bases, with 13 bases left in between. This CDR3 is CASSFRSQVNEQFF. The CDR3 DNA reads TGTGCCAGCAGCTTTAGAAGCCAAGTTAATGAGCAGTTCTTC. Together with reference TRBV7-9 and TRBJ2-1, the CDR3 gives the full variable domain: DTGVSQNPRHKITKRGQNVTFRCDPISEHNRLYWYRQTLGQGPEFLTYFQNEAQLEKSRLLSDRFSAERPKGSFSTLEIQRTEQGDSAMYLCASSFRSQVNEQFFGPGTRLTVL.

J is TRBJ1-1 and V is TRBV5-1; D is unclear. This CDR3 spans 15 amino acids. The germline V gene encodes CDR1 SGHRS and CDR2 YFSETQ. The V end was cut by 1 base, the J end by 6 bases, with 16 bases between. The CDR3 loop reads CASSLNGVWGSEAFF. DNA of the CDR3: TGCGCCAGCAGCTTGAACGGGGTGTGGGGATCTGAAGCTTTCTTT.

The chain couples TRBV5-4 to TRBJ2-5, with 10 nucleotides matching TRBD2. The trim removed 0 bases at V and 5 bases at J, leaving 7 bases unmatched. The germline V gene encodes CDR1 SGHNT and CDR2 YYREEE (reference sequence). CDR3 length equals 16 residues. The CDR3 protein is CASSLGASGRTETQYF. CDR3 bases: TGTGCCAGCAGCTTGGGGGCTAGCGGGAGAACGGAGACCCAGTACTTC.

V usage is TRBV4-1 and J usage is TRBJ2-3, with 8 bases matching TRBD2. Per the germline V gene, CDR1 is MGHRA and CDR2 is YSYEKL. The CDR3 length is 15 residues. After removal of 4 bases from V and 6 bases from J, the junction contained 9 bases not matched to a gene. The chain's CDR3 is CASSPGGRSGDTQYF. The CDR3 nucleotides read TGCGCCAGCAGCCCCGGCGGGAGGTCGGGGGATACGCAGTATTTT.

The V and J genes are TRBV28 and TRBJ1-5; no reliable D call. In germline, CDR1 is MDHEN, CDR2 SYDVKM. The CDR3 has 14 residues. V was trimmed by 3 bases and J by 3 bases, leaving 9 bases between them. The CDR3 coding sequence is TGTGCCAGCAGTTTCGTACAGTACAATCAGCCCCAGCATTTT. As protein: CASSFVQYNQPQHF.

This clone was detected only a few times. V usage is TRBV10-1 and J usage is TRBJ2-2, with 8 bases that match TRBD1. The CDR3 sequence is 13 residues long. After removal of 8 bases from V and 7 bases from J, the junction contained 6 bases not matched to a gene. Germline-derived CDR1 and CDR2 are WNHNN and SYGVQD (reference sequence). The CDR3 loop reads CASPQGADGELFF. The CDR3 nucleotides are TGCGCCAGCCCCCAGGGGGCAGACGGGGAGCTGTTTTTT.

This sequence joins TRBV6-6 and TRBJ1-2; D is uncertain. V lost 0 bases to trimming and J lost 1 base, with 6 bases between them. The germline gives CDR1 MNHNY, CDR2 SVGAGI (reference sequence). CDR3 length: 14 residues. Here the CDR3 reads CASSYSRINYGYTF. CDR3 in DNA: TGTGCCAGCAGTTACTCGAGGATTAACTATGGCTACACCTTC.